What follows is one TCR beta chain and its context. This clone was seen a handful of times. The antigen it recognizes is unknown. The record has no base qualities; no much larger clone is one base away. The cohort comprised more than 550 healthy bone marrow donors. At the time of sampling, every cohort member was nominally healthy, though immune exposures that went unrecorded were likely present. The donor was CMV seronegative and belonged to the group of more than 300 seronegative cohort members. A peripheral blood sample was provided by each donor, and peripheral blood mononuclear cells were used for TCR beta sequencing. Genomic DNA was extracted from the blood cell samples with the Qiagen DNeasy Blood Extraction Kit. Based on the germline V gene, the CDR1 and CDR2 sequences are SGHTA and FQGTGA. Including the terminal cysteine and phenylalanine, the CDR3 comprises 14 residues. Of the read, only the CDR3 DNA is kept; its 42 bases are in frame from base 1. Germline trimming: 6 bases from V, 4 bases from J; junction bases outside gene matches: 5.

Library prep was done by the immunoSEQ multiplex PCR assay. For the multiplex PCR, a mixture combining 60 forward primers for TCR Vbeta segments and 13 reverse primers for TCR Jbeta segments was used. A multiplex PCR assay on genomic DNA amplified the CDR3 region of rearranged TCR beta genes. On the Illumina HiSeq System, the amplified TCR beta libraries were sequenced as 87-base-pair reads. In the source study's methods: A later analysis counted approximately 76 million unique TCR beta chains across the 666 repertoires, and some 11 million of these chains were shared by at least two donors. A nearest-neighbor algorithm error-corrected the raw reads and collapsed the reads into unique sequences, merging closely related sequences to remove PCR and sequencing errors. Alignment of CDR3 sequences to IMGT reference sequences was used to assign V, D and J gene segments. Each retained sequence needed at least a six-nucleotide match to both a V gene segment and a J gene segment. A rearrangement counted as productive if the CDR3 had no stop codons and remained in frame with V and J, and every other rearrangement counted as non-productive. Following IMGT convention, CDR3 was defined as the stretch from the second conserved V-encoded cysteine up to the conserved J-encoded phenylalanine. Sequences without an unambiguous match to a single V gene segment were excluded from the earlier analysis of about 600 of the donors. An earlier analysis of a few hundred of the donors called V segments functional above 56.7% productive rearrangements and segregating when the between-donor standard deviation exceeded 5%. A statistical classification framework was built to diagnose cytomegalovirus status from the catalog of TCR beta chain sequences. A later analysis assigned V and J genes by comparing TCR nucleotide sequences with IMGT/GENE-DB human TR gene sequences. Using the TCRdist pipeline, a later analysis assigned CDR3 sequences along with most-parsimonious VDJ recombination scenarios. In a later analysis, each TCR beta chain was defined by its CDR3 amino acid sequence together with its V-gene family, and reads without a unique V-gene family were excluded. In a later analysis, approximately 640 highly shared, low-generation-probability nucleotide sequences were removed to address suspected cross-contamination and a sequencing artifact. In a later analysis, a clonal expansion index for each public chain was calculated from normalized within-repertoire ranks of inferred template counts. Generation probabilities in a later analysis came from a VDJ recombination model fitted to out-of-frame rearrangements, and those results were checked against IGoR. Hypergeometric tests were used in a later analysis to score TCR-TCR, TCR-HLA and TCR-CMV co-occurrence, with a repertoire-size bias correction applied to the TCR pairs. False discovery rates were estimated in a later analysis by permuting HLA or CMV assignments 20 times. In a later analysis, co-occurring TCRs were grouped with DBSCAN, and TCRdist sequence similarity was added when clustering was performed within HLA-allele-positive subsets. For co-occurrence clustering, repertoires with fewer than 30,000 or more than 120,000 public chains were excluded, along with roughly 5 repertoires with anomalous nucleotide sharing. TCRdb limited this immuneACCESS table to in-frame rearrangements with V and J called. A share of clones is missing; checked studies link under half to unresolved V genes, and the rest is unexplained. That table is the source of V, J and clone size, and D and trimming were worked out from the DNA. The table for this sample lists 210,000 or so clones; 76% of them were counted only once. The top ten hold about 0.63% of the sample.

The data were taken from a study of cytomegalovirus exposure and HLA in healthy donors (dated by TCRdb to the late 2010s). Describing the broader study: In an earlier analysis of under 600 of the donors, roughly 300 Gb of sequence data and 90 million to 130 million unique TCR beta sequences from roughly 180 million T cells were reported. A later analysis re-examined previously published TCR beta repertoires from more than 650 donors and added high-resolution HLA genotyping to investigate patterns of TCR occurrence. Using immunosequencing, the study profiled T cell repertoires from about 610 subjects and related those repertoires to cytomegalovirus serostatus. The aim of the study was to test whether cataloging public T cell receptors could identify signatures of past pathogen exposure. On average, roughly 250,000 unique TCR beta nucleotide sequences were sequenced per donor among 398 genotyped donors of the cohort, with roughly 18% of those sequences being non-productive. In an earlier analysis of roughly 600 of the donors, high-throughput TCR beta sequencing was used to judge whether each TCR beta V gene segment behaved as functional or pseudogenic. Typing coverage varied by locus: roughly 629-630 donors for A, B, C, DRB1 and DQB1; around 560 for DQA1; around 610 for DPA1; roughly 470 for DPB1. Donor age, sex, ethnicity and CMV serostatus were compiled alongside the repertoire data. Besides the first cohort of approximately 710 subjects, a separate validation cohort made up of over 100 different subjects was used. The study combined high-throughput TCR immunosequencing, statistical association of individual TCRs with disease status, and machine learning to predict cytomegalovirus infection status. HLA typing covered class I and class II loci at four-digit resolution. Every repertoire in the discovery cohort had been generated on one and the same sequencing platform. The later analysis used no new phenotypic data to find candidate immune exposures, relying instead on TCR beta sequences and their occurrence across donors. Among the 398 genotyped donors, about 83% belonged to the genetic ancestry cluster associated with self-reported Caucasian donors. Genome-wide SNP genotypes for about 65% of the 666 donors were used in a later genetic analysis, which treated that subset as a discovery cohort. An early release covering some 640 HLA-typed donors comprised 250 to 350 gigabases of sequencing data and around 85 million unique TCR sequences. Because of strong linkage in the cohort, a few DR-DQ haplotypes were treated as single units for association and clustering. Beyond this particular receptor, the publication reports: Most TCR sequences were seen in very few donors, while some public TCRs were found in many individuals. In both the original and validation cohorts, the classifier was reported to diagnose cytomegalovirus status with high specificity and sensitivity. The study gave a list of about 160 TCR beta chains associated with cytomegalovirus. Most CMV-associated TCR beta chains appeared to be HLA-restricted in a later analysis, and the HLA associations seemed to be driven largely by CMV exposure. V-gene and J-gene trimming of TCR beta chains was associated with a missense DCLRE1C variant in a later genetic analysis, and the association was replicated in an independent cohort. Compared with the approximately 720-donor mean, donors in an Asian-associated ancestry cluster had fewer N-insertions in productive TCRs, according to a later genetic analysis. The cohort was sequenced for TCR beta chains only, and without alpha or paired-chain data the features that could be detected were limited. The sequencing pipeline was judged likely to have produced a cluster of highly shared sequence variants as a technical artifact. In a later analysis, several top co-occurrence clusters were reported to appear linked to parvovirus B19, influenza, CMV and Epstein-Barr virus. A few of the identified cytomegalovirus-associated TCR beta chains were confirmed in vitro to be specific for cytomegalovirus antigens. A further reported finding was that TCR beta sequences accurately predicted the HLA-A and HLA-B alleles for most subjects in the first cohort. Because counts were too low, roughly 17 rarely observed V segments, including chromosome 9 orphons, were left out of the earlier analysis of roughly 600 of the donors. In a later analysis, the rate of TCR association differed among HLA loci, with DRB1 alleles having the most associated TCRs and HLA-C alleles having the fewest. The only immune exposure information available for the cohort was CMV serostatus. Strong co-occurrence of HLA alleles, especially DR and DQ, made assigning TCR associations to individual alleles difficult. Some IMGT-functional V segments, including TRBV6-2 and TRBV6-3, could not be told apart with the 87-base-pair reads, so those segments were excluded. Sequencing depth was assumed to be roughly uniform across donors in the presence/absence analyses, though that assumption may not hold. In an earlier analysis of roughly 500 of the donors, most TCR beta V segments appeared in productive rearrangements about 87% or about 30% of the time, broadly matching IMGT annotations. A later analysis associated 15,000 or so TCR beta sequences with specific HLA alleles at a false discovery rate of 0.05. The authors suggested that the approach could potentially be extended to other disease states and immunological phenotypes. Correlated functional status among segregating V segments might reflect linkage disequilibrium, but an unknown experimental factor could not be ruled out. In a later analysis, HLA-associated TCR beta chains showed more clonal expansion and lower generation probabilities than non-associated chains that were equally common. Because HLA typing was missing for some donors at each locus, association tests included only the typed subset.

The chain joins TRBV7-3 to TRBJ1-1, and 10 bases in between align with TRBD1. The clonotype originates from a young man in good health and CMV-seronegative. Sequencing was done on a sample of PBMCs. The CDR3 region has the sequence CASRRDRGSTEAFF. In nucleotide form, the sequence is TGTGCCAGCAGAAGGGACAGGGGATCCACTGAAGCTTTCTTT.